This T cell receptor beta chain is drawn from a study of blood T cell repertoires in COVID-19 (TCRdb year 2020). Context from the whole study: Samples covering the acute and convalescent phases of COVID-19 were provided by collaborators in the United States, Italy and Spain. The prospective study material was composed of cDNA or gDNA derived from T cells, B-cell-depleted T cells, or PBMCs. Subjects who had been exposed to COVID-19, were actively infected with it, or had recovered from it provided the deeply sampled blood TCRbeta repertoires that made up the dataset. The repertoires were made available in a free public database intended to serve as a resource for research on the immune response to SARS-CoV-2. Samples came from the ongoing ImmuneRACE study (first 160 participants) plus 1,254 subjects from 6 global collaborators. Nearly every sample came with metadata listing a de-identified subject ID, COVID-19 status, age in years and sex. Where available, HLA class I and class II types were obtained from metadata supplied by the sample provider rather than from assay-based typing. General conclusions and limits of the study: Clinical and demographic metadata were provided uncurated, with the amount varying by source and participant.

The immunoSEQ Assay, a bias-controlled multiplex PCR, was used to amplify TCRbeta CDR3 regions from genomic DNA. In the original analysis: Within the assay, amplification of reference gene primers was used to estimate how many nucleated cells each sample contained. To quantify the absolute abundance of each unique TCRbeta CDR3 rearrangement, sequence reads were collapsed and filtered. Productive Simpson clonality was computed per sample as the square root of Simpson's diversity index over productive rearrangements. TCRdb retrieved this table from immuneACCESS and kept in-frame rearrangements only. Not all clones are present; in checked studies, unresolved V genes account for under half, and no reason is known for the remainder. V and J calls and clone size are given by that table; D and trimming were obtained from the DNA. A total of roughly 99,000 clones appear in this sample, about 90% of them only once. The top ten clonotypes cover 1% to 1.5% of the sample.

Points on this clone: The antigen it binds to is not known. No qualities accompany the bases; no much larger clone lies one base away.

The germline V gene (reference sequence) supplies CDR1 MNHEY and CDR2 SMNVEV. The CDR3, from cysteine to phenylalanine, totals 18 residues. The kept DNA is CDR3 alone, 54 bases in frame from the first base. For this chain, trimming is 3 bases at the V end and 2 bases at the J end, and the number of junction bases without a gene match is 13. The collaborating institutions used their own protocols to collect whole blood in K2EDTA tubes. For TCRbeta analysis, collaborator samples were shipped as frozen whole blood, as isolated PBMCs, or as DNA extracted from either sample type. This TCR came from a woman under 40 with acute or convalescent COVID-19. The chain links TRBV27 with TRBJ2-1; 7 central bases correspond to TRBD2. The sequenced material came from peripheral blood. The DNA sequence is TGTGCCAGCAGTTTCCCCCCTAGCGGAAAGAGACCCTACAATGAGCAGTTCTTC. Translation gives CASSFPPSGKRPYNEQFF.